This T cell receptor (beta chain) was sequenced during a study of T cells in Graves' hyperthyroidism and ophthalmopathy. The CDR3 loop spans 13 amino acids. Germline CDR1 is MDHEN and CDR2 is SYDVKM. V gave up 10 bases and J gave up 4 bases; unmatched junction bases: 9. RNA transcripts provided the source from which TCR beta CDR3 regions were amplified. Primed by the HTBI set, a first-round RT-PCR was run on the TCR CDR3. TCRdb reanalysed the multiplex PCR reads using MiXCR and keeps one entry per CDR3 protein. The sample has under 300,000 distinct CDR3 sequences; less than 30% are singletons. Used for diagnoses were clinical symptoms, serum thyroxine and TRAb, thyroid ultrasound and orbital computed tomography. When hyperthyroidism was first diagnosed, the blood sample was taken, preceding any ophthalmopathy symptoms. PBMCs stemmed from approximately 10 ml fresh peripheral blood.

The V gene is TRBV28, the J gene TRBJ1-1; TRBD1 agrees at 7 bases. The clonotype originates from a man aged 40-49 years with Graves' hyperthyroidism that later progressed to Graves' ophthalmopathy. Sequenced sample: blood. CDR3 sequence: CAIRQGTGTEAFF. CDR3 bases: TGTGCCATCAGACAGGGTACGGGCACTGAAGCTTTCTTT.